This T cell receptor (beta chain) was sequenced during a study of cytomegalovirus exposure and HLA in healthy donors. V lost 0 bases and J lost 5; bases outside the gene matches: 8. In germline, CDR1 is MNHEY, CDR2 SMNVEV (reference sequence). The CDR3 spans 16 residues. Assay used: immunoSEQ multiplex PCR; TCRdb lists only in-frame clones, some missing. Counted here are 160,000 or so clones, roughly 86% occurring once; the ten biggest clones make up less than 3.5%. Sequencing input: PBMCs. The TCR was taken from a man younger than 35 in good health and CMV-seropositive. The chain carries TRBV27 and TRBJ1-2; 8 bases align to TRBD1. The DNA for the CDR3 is TGTGCCAGCAGTTTATCTAGTCAGGGGGCTGTATATGGCTACACCTTC. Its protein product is CASSLSSQGAVYGYTF.